What follows are 8 T cell receptor beta chains derived from one specimen sequenced in a study of OX40 agonist ivuxolimab in advanced cancers. Clones were sequenced by immunoSEQ multiplex PCR, and TCRdb holds only the in-frame ones, with some missing. The repertoire holds about 66,000 clones, with about 90% as singletons. This specimen was CD4+ or CD8+ T cells sorted from blood, taken in a trial of the OX40 agonist ivuxolimab. The receptors were sampled from an adult with an advanced solid tumor such as melanoma, head and neck, liver or kidney cancer.

This chain connects TRBV6-6 to TRBJ2-1; the match to TRBD2 covers 9 bases. The CDR3 sequence is 13 residues long. Germline CDR1 is MNHNY and CDR2 is SVGAGI (reference sequence). With 10 bases clipped from V and 10 bases from J, the junction kept 11 bases outside the gene matches. The CDR3 DNA is TGTGCCACTCAGATAGCGGGAGTAGGGGAGCAGTTCTTC. It specifies CATQIAGVGEQFF.

V usage is TRBV6-1 and J usage is TRBJ2-7, with TRBD1 matching over 8 bases. The CDR3 loop spans 14 amino acids. Germline CDR1 is MNHNS and CDR2 is SASEGT. V trimming: 10 bases; J trimming: 5 bases; junction bases outside the gene matches: 13. The CDR3 region is CATYPPQGAHEQYF. CDR3 DNA: TGTGCCACCTACCCCCCGCAGGGGGCCCACGAGCAGTACTTC.

This chain connects TRBV27 to TRBJ1-3; no definite D call. The CDR3 loop spans 14 amino acids. V lost 6 bases and J lost 0, with 9 bases in between. Germline CDR1 reads MNHEY; CDR2 reads SMNVEV (reference sequence). CDR3 DNA sequence: TGTGCCAGCAGGTTTTCAAGCTCTGGAAACACCATATATTTT. Translating gives CASRFSSSGNTIYF.

About this clone: This CDR3 is also generated by other DNA sequences in the sample. The rearrangement links TRBV7-9 to TRBJ2-7; no definite D call. V was pared by 4 bases and J by 5 bases, with 9 bases between. The CDR3 covers 12 residues. In germline, CDR1 is SEHNR, CDR2 FQNEAQ (reference sequence). In DNA, the CDR3 is TGTGCCAGCAGCTCCGGCATGCACGAGCAGTACTTC. Amino acids: CASSSGMHEQYF. The variable domain in full, with the rest retrieved from reference TRBV7-9 and TRBJ2-7, is DTGVSQNPRHKITKRGQNVTFRCDPISEHNRLYWYRQTLGQGPEFLTYFQNEAQLEKSRLLSDRFSAERPKGSFSTLEIQRTEQGDSAMYLCASSSGMHEQYFGPGTRLTVT.

The chain recombines TRBV28 with TRBJ2-1; maybe TRBD2 (5 bases). The CDR3 contains 14 residues. CDR1 is MDHEN, CDR2 SYDVKM, per germline. V was pared by 4 bases and J by 9 bases, with 16 bases between. CDR3 in amino acids: CASSSASPGSEQFF. The CDR3 coding sequence is TGTGCCAGCAGTTCGGCTAGCCCTGGGTCTGAGCAGTTCTTC.

V and J are TRBV4-3 and TRBJ2-7, with TRBD1 as a possible D gene (5 bases). V lost 2 bases to trimming and J lost 6 bases, with 11 bases between them. The germline CDR1 and CDR2 sequences are LGHNA and YSLEER. The CDR3 length is 13 residues. The CDR3 DNA is TGCGCCAGCAGCCAACAACAGGTGGGCGAGCAGTACTTC. As protein: CASSQQQVGEQYF.

This rearrangement joins TRBV18 to TRBJ2-7; 7 nucleotides align to TRBD2. Trimming at V came to 3 bases and at J to 7 bases, leaving 9 bases not matched to a gene. The germline V gene encodes CDR1 KGHSH and CDR2 LQKENI. This CDR3 contains 14 residues. The CDR3 protein is CASSPSGAPGEQYF. The DNA for the CDR3 is TGTGCCAGCTCACCGAGCGGGGCTCCCGGGGAGCAGTACTTC.

The chain joins TRBV5-8 to TRBJ2-7; D uncertain. The germline V gene encodes CDR1 SGHTS and CDR2 YDEGEE. Trimming took 0 bases from V and 1 from J, leaving 11 bases between them. The CDR3 length is 15 residues. The CDR3 sequence is CASSLDQIASYEQYF. The CDR3 DNA reads TGTGCCAGCAGCTTGGATCAGATAGCTTCCTACGAGCAGTACTTC.